This record concerns one T cell receptor beta chain sequence. The sample originates from a study of T cells in Graves' hyperthyroidism and ophthalmopathy. Study overall: At initial diagnosis, before any treatment had begun, peripheral blood was obtained.

Researchers took RNA transcripts and amplified the TCR beta CDR3 regions from them. The primer set for the first-round RT-PCR of the TCR CDR3 was HTBI. One entry per CDR3 protein, called by TCRdb with MiXCR from the multiplex PCR reads. The table includes over 700,000 distinct CDR3 sequences, 35% detected once. When ophthalmopathy did not progress within 18 months, Graves' hyperthyroidism was considered stable. Newly diagnosed patients aged 18 to 65 had hyperthyroidism of under 2 months' duration. Thyroid ultrasound, orbital computed tomography, clinical symptoms, and serum thyroxine and TRAb underpinned diagnoses. Sample: blood. The receptor was derived from a woman in her forties with Graves' hyperthyroidism.

For the CDR3, the DNA is TGTGCCAGCTCACCAGACAGGGGGCAGCAGGGCTACACCTTC. Protein sequence: CASSPDRGQQGYTF. The J gene is TRBJ1-2, the V gene TRBV18; 10 bases are shared with TRBD1. Germline CDR1 reads KGHSH; CDR2 reads LQKENI. The V and J ends lost 2 bases and 8 bases, in that order; junction bases with no gene match: 5. There are 14 residues in the CDR3.